The 31 T cell receptor beta chains listed next were all sequenced from one sample in a study of blood T cells in healthy people across ages. A second PCR, run for about 7 to 11 cycles, used a sample-barcoded 5' primer plus a J-beta primer mix. One entry per CDR3 protein, called by TCRdb with MiXCR from the 5' RACE reads. Of about 1.1 million distinct CDR3 sequences in the sample, 35% to 45% were seen once. What was sequenced was blood. These receptors were collected from a man aged 18 to 30 in good health.

The chain's CDR3 is CSVGGQGSNEQFF. DNA of the CDR3: TGCAGCGTTGGTGGCCAGGGGAGCAATGAGCAGTTCTTC. The chain has TRBV29-1 and TRBJ2-1, with D perhaps matching TRBD1 (6 bases). Between the trimmed V and J ends, which lost 4 bases and 6 bases, there was a span of 13 bases. The CDR3 loop spans 13 amino acids. Per the germline V gene, CDR1 is SQVTM and CDR2 is ANQGSEA.

This clonotype has a handful of counts. The CDR3 sequence is CASSGIGTTSTDTQYF. In DNA form, the CDR3 reads TGCGCCAGCAGCGGTATCGGGACAACCAGCACAGATACGCAGTATTTT. The J gene is TRBJ2-3, the V gene TRBV5-1, with D perhaps TRBD1 (6 bases). V lost 4 bases and J lost 0, with 15 bases in between. From germline, CDR1 is SGHRS and CDR2 YFSETQ. The CDR3 runs 16 residues.

Written as DNA, the CDR3 is TGTGCCAGCAGTTTTCAGGAATGGGGAAGCTCCTATAATTCACCCCTCCACTTT. This sequence encodes CASSFQEWGSSYNSPLHF. V and J are TRBV27 and TRBJ1-6; no definite D call. This CDR3 region has 18 residues. The V gene lost 3 bases and the J gene lost 0 bases, with 15 bases spanning the gap. Germline CDR1 reads MNHEY; CDR2 reads SMNVEV (reference sequence).

This rearrangement joins TRBV12-3 or TRBV12-4 to TRBJ2-3; TRBD1 is a possible D gene (6 bases). V lost 5 bases and J lost 1, with 10 bases in between. The length of the CDR3 is 14 residues. DNA for the CDR3: TGTGCCAGCAGTACAGGGTTAGGCACAGATACGCAGTATTTT. Amino acids: CASSTGLGTDTQYF.

In its sample, this clonotype was seen a few times. The chain uses TRBV25-1 and TRBJ1-2; TRBD1 matches 7 bases. The CDR3 is 15 amino acids. The germline gives CDR1 MGHDK, CDR2 SYGVNS. The V gene end was trimmed by 4 bases and the J gene end by 3 bases; junction bases not matched to a gene: 8. CDR3 region: CASSVAGGSDYGYTF. The CDR3 DNA sequence: TGTGCCAGCAGTGTGGCAGGGGGTAGCGACTATGGCTACACCTTC.

This sequence joins TRBV27 and TRBJ2-7, with D uncertain. Trimming cost V 6 bases and J 2 bases, with 14 bases left between them. CDR3 length: 14 amino acids. The germline V gene has CDR1 MNHEY and CDR2 SMNVEV (reference sequence). The CDR3 sequence: CASRSSDQTYEQYF. CDR3 bases: TGTGCCAGCAGAAGCTCAGACCAGACCTACGAGCAGTACTTC.

This CDR3 is CASSLYGGPLGYTF. In DNA form, the CDR3 reads TGTGCCAGCAGTTTATATGGGGGGCCCCTAGGCTACACCTTC. The chain couples TRBV12-3 or TRBV12-4 to TRBJ1-2, with D maybe TRBD1 (6 bases). The length of the CDR3 is 14 residues. V was trimmed by 2 bases and J by 8 bases, leaving 15 bases between them.

J is TRBJ1-2 and V is TRBV29-1, with D maybe TRBD1 (5 bases). V shed 7 bases and J shed 4 bases, with 22 bases lying between them. This CDR3 contains 15 residues. Germline V gene lookup returns CDR1 SQVTM and CDR2 ANQGSEA. The CDR3 bases are TGCAGCGCCCCCATCCCTGACAGTAGTATCTATGGCTACACCTTC. This encodes CSAPIPDSSIYGYTF.

This clonotype has ten or more counts. V is TRBV20-1 and J is TRBJ1-5, with a weak D call TRBD1 (5 bases). This CDR3 is 12 amino acids long. Germline V CDR1 and CDR2: DFQATT, SNEGSKA (reference sequence). V lost 1 base and J lost 4, with 5 bases in between. The CDR3 reads CSARAGNQPQHF. CDR3 nucleotides: TGCAGTGCTAGAGCAGGGAATCAGCCCCAGCATTTT.

The V gene is TRBV6-4, the J gene TRBJ1-2; D uncertain. CDR1 MRHNA and CDR2 SNTAGT come from the germline V gene. The CDR3 extends over 15 amino acids. V gave up 0 bases and J gave up 7 bases, with 15 bases separating them. As DNA, the CDR3 is TGTGCCAGCAGTGACTCGGGCTTTAATTCGGGTGGCTACACCTTC. It encodes CASSDSGFNSGGYTF.

This clonotype was seen just once. The chain links TRBV4-3 to TRBJ2-5, with 8 bases fitting TRBD2. The J call may be wrong; the DNA end is better matched by TRBJ2-7. The CDR3 spans 16 residues. CDR1 is LGHNA, CDR2 YSLEER, per germline. The CDR3 reads CASSQETSEGSYEQYF. The CDR3 nucleotides are TGCGCCAGCAGCCAGGAGACTAGCGAGGGGTCCTACGAGCAGTACTTC.

This rearrangement joins TRBV6-6 to TRBJ1-5; D uncertain. The CDR3 runs to 15 residues. The ends were cut back, 2 bases at V and 4 bases at J, with 12 bases in the middle. Germline CDR1 reads MNHNY; CDR2 reads SVGAGI (reference sequence). For the CDR3, the DNA is TGTGCCAGCAGTTACACGCCGTTGGGAAATCAGCCCCAGCATTTT. Its translation: CASSYTPLGNQPQHF.

The J gene is TRBJ2-1, the V gene TRBV5-1; D gene unclear. The V end was cut by 2 bases, the J end by 6 bases, with 9 bases between. Germline CDR1 is SGHRS and CDR2 is YFSETQ. The CDR3 totals 13 residues. In DNA form, the CDR3 reads TGCGCCAGCAGCTTCGGGTCAGGCAATGAGCAGTTCTTC. Its translation is CASSFGSGNEQFF.

V and J are TRBV5-5 and TRBJ1-5, with D hard to call. CDR3 size: 16 residues. Germline loops: CDR1 SGHKS, CDR2 YYEKEE (reference sequence). The ends were cut back, 3 bases at V and 0 bases at J, with 13 bases in the middle. This CDR3 reads CASSSGRETSNQPQHF. The CDR3 nucleotides are TGTGCCAGCAGCTCGGGCCGGGAAACTAGCAATCAGCCCCAGCATTTT.

This clonotype was recorded only once. The gene calls are TRBV7-2 and TRBJ2-5; TRBD1 matches 9 bases. With the DNA end fitting TRBJ2-7 better, the J assignment may be wrong. The germline V gene has CDR1 SGHTA and CDR2 FQGNSA. The CDR3 totals 14 residues. CDR3 coding DNA: TGTGCCAGCAGCTTAGTGGGACAGGGTGGCGAGCAGTACTTC. Its protein product is CASSLVGQGGEQYF.

The rearrangement uses TRBV5-1 and TRBJ1-1; possibly TRBD1 for D (5 bases). Germline V gene lookup returns CDR1 SGHRS and CDR2 YFSETQ. CDR3 length: 16 amino acids. Trimming left V 7 bases short and J 0 bases short, with 19 bases between. Here the CDR3 reads CASGAGGNSVNTEAFF. CDR3 sequence (DNA): TGCGCCAGCGGGGCTGGGGGAAATAGCGTGAACACTGAAGCTTTCTTT.

This clonotype was found a few times. The chain joins TRBV6-4 to TRBJ2-1; 12 bases fit TRBD2. Trimming cost V 1 base and J 8 bases; bases outside gene matches: 3. Germline assignment: CDR1 MRHNA and CDR2 SNTAGT. The CDR3 extends over 15 amino acids. CDR3 DNA sequence: TGTGCCAGCAGTGACTTGACTAGCGGGGGTTATGAGCAGTTCTTC. Its translation is CASSDLTSGGYEQFF.

On this clonotype itself: This sequence may be a read error, since a much larger clone differs from it by one base. This likely comes from a read error, as the CDR3 has no conserved phenylalanine or tryptophan at its end. The chain recombines TRBV4-3 with TRBJ1-4; TRBD1 matches at 10 bases. From germline, CDR1 is LGHNA and CDR2 YSLEER. The CDR3 is 19 amino acids. V shed 0 bases, J shed 6 bases, and the junction held 13 bases outside the gene matches. CDR3 bases: TGCGCCAGCAGCCAAGACCCGTTTCATCCGGGACAGGGGTATGAAAAACTGTTTTCT. It translates to CASSQDPFHPGQGYEKLFS.

This clonotype was seen repeatedly, ten times or more. The V and J genes are TRBV29-1 and TRBJ1-2; no firm D call. The germline V gene encodes CDR1 SQVTM and CDR2 ANQGSEA. The CDR3 has 12 amino acids. The V gene lost 0 bases and the J gene lost 3 bases, with 5 bases spanning the gap. CDR3 amino acids: CSVEERYYGYTF. In DNA, the CDR3 is TGCAGCGTTGAAGAACGTTACTATGGCTACACCTTC.

The CDR3 region is CASSFGGEGPRAGDTQYF. Here the CDR3 DNA reads TGTGCCAGCAGCTTCGGTGGGGAAGGGCCGCGGGCAGGAGATACGCAGTATTTT. The chain combines TRBV13 with TRBJ2-3; possible D gene TRBD2, 5 bases. CDR3 length equals 18 residues. Germline V CDR1 and CDR2: PRHDT, FYEKMQ (reference sequence). The germline V and J ends were trimmed by 3 bases and 5 bases, with 24 bases remaining between them.

The gene calls are TRBV6-2 or TRBV6-3 and TRBJ1-2; D is perhaps TRBD1 (6 bases). The CDR3 loop spans 12 amino acids. V dropped 6 bases and J dropped 8 bases, with 13 bases sitting between them. From germline, CDR1 is MNHEY and CDR2 SVGEGT. Here the CDR3 reads CASSPHREGYTF. The CDR3 DNA sequence: TGTGCCAGCAGCCCTCACAGGGAAGGCTACACCTTC.

The CDR3 region is CSARGMNSPLHF. CDR3 in DNA: TGCAGTGCTAGGGGCATGAATTCACCCCTCCACTTT. The chain combines TRBV20-1 with TRBJ1-6; D unclear. Trimming took 3 bases from V and 7 from J, leaving 7 bases between them. The CDR3 is 12 amino acids. Germline V lookup: CDR1 DFQATT, CDR2 SNEGSKA (reference sequence).

This clonotype was counted between two and nine times. V and J are TRBV29-1 and TRBJ1-2, with D maybe TRBD1 (6 bases). This CDR3 has 16 amino acids. The germline V gene has CDR1 SQVTM and CDR2 ANQGSEA. The V end lost 5 bases, the J end lost 4 bases, and 23 bases lay between the germline ends. The CDR3 loop reads CSVFQRTETLGYGYTF. The DNA for the CDR3 is TGCAGCGTTTTTCAACGGACAGAAACTTTGGGCTATGGCTACACCTTC.

This clonotype was detected many times. V is TRBV7-2 and J is TRBJ2-1; D is perhaps TRBD2 (5 bases). Germline CDR1 and CDR2: SGHTA and FQGNSA. The ends were cut back, 6 bases at V and 4 bases at J, with 10 bases in the middle. The CDR3 totals 13 residues. CDR3 protein: CASSLRGYNEQFF. In nucleotides, the CDR3 is TGTGCCAGCAGTTTACGGGGATACAATGAGCAGTTCTTC.

The CDR3 DNA reads TGCAGTGCTCTTCACGCCGGGACAGTGGTTGAAAAACTGTTTTTT. Its translation: CSALHAGTVVEKLFF. This rearrangement joins TRBV20-1 to TRBJ1-4; 7 bases agree with TRBD1. Germline V lookup: CDR1 DFQATT, CDR2 SNEGSKA (reference sequence). This CDR3 region has 15 residues. V shed 5 bases, J shed 7 bases, and the junction held 13 bases outside the gene matches.

This chain uses TRBV20-1 with TRBJ2-5; D not resolved. Germline V CDR1 and CDR2: DFQATT, SNEGSKA (reference sequence). The CDR3 extends over 14 amino acids. The ends were cut back, 6 bases at V and 2 bases at J, with 16 bases in the middle. In DNA, the CDR3 is TGCAGTGCGGTTCCTAGTTGGGAACAAGAGACCCAGTACTTC. Its protein is CSAVPSWEQETQYF.

This clonotype occurred many times. The chain carries TRBV20-1 and TRBJ2-5; D call uncertain. Trimming stripped 4 bases from V and 7 bases from J, with 19 bases between. The CDR3 sequence is 14 residues long. Germline-derived CDR1 and CDR2 are DFQATT and SNEGSKA (reference sequence). The CDR3 reads CSAIASDTSGTQYF. CDR3 nucleotide sequence: TGCAGTGCTATAGCCAGCGATACCTCAGGGACCCAGTACTTC.

The J gene is TRBJ1-5, the V gene TRBV20-1; a possible D gene is TRBD1 (6 bases). The CDR3 contains 14 residues. Germline CDR1 reads DFQATT; CDR2 reads SNEGSKA (reference sequence). Trimming took 5 bases from V and 4 from J, leaving 15 bases between them. In DNA form, the CDR3 reads TGCAGTGCTGCCCGGACAGCAACTAATCAGCCCCAGCATTTT. Translated, it gives CSAARTATNQPQHF.

This clonotype was counted a few times. The chain recombines TRBV3-1 with TRBJ2-1; 8 bases fit TRBD1. The CDR3 covers 16 residues. V trimming: 1 base; J trimming: 3 bases; junction bases outside the gene matches: 5. Looked up from germline, CDR1 is LGHDT and CDR2 is YNNKEL (reference sequence). DNA of the CDR3: TGTGCCAGCAGCCAAGGCGACAGGGGAGTCTACAATGAGCAGTTCTTC. Translating gives CASSQGDRGVYNEQFF.

Worth noting for this clonotype: At one end, the junction sequence differs from germline, possibly due to a read error. For the CDR3, the DNA is TGTGCCAGCAACCAATCAATTCGCTCCTACAATGAGCAGTTCTTC. It translates to CASNQSIRSYNEQFF. This chain uses TRBV4-2 with TRBJ2-1; D remains unclear. Germline loops: CDR1 LGHNA, CDR2 YNFKEQ. CDR3 length: 15 residues.

The rearrangement joins TRBV20-1 to TRBJ1-5, with no clear D. CDR1 is DFQATT, CDR2 SNEGSKA, per germline (reference sequence). V shed 2 bases and J shed 4 bases, with 9 bases lying between them. This CDR3 contains 13 residues. Written as DNA, the CDR3 is TGCAGTGCTAGAATTGTCCCGAATCAGCCCCAGCATTTT. Its translation is CSARIVPNQPQHF.